This T cell receptor beta chain was captured in a study of T-cell memory formation after mild COVID-19. TCRdb reprocessed the 5' RACE reads with MiXCR, giving one entry per CDR3 protein. The repertoire consists of roughly 510,000 distinct CDR3 sequences, with roughly 17% occurring once and the leading ten covering about 8.1%. The V gene lost 1 base and the J gene lost 6 bases, with 11 bases spanning the gap. The length of the CDR3 is 14 residues. Germline CDR1 reads SGHTA; CDR2 reads FQGTGA. The sequenced sample consisted of PBMCs or a T cell subset sorted from them (not recorded which). J is TRBJ2-3 and V is TRBV7-3; possible D gene TRBD1, 5 bases. This clonotype was sampled from an adult woman who had mild COVID-19 (a few samples of this study predate the infection). Cell type and time point are not known. CDR3 bases: TGTGCCAGCAGCTTAAGCTTTGGGGCGGATACGCAGTATTTT. As protein: CASSLSFGADTQYF. The full variable domain, its missing parts supplied by reference TRBV7-3 and TRBJ2-3, is GAGVSQTPSNKVTEKGKYVELRCDPISGHTALYWYRQSLGQGPEFLIYFQGTGAADDSGLPNDRFFAVRPEGSVSTLKIQRTERGDSAVYLCASSLSFGADTQYFGPGTRLTVL.